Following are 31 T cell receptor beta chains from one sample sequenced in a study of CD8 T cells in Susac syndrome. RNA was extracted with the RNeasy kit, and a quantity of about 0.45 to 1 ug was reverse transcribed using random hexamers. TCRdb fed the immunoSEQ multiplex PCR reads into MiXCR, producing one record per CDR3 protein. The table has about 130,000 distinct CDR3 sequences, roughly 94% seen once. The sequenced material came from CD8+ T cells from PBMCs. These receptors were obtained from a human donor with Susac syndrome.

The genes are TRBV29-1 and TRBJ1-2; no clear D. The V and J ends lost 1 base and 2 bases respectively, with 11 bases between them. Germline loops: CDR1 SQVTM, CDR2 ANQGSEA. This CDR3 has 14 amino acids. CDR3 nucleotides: TGCAGCGTTGAAGGCGACTGGGAGAACTATGGCTACACCTTC. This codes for CSVEGDWENYGYTF.

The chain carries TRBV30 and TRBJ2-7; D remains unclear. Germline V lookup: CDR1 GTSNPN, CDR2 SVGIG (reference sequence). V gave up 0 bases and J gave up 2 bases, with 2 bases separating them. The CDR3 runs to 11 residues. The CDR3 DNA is TGTGCCTGGAGTGTGACCTACGAGCAGTACTTC. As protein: CAWSVTYEQYF. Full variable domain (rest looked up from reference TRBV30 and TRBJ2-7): SQTIHQWPATLVQPVGSPLSLECTVEGTSNPNLYWYRQAAGRGLQLLFYSVGIGQISSEVPQNLSASRPQDRQFILSSKKLLLSDSGFYLCAWSVTYEQYFGPGTRLTVT.

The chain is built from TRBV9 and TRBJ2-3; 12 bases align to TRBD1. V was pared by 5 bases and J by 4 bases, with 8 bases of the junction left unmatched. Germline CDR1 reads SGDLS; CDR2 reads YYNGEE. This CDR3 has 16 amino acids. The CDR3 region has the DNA TGTGCCAGCAGAACCGGGACAGGGGGCCTCTCAGATACGCAGTATTTT. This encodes CASRTGTGGLSDTQYF.

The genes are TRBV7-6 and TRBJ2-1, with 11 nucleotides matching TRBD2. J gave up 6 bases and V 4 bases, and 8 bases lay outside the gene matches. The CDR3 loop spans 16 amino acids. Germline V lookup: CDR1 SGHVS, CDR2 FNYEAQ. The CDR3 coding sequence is TGTGCCAGCAGCTCGGCCCCGGGGACTAGCGGCAATGAGCAGTTCTTC. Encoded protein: CASSSAPGTSGNEQFF.

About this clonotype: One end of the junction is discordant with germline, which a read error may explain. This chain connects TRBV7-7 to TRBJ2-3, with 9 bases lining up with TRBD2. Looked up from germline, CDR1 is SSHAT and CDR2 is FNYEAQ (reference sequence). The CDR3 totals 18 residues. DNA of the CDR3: TGTGCTAGCAGCTCCGGTTCGCGGCGGGAGGGCCCGACAGATACGCAGTATTTT. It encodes CASSSGSRREGPTDTQYF.

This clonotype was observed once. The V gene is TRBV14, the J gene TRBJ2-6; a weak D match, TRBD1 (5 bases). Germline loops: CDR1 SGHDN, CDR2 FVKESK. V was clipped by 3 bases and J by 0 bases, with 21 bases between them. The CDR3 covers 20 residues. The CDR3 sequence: CASSQTSVGEFLSGANVLTF. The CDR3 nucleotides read TGTGCCAGCAGCCAGACCTCCGTAGGGGAATTCCTCTCTGGGGCCAACGTCCTGACTTTC.

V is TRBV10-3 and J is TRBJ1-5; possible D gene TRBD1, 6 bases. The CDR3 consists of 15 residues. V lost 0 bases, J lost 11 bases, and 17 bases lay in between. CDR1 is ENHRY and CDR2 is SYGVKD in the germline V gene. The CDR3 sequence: CAISESWAGERTQHF. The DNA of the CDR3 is TGTGCCATCAGTGAGTCATGGGCAGGGGAAAGGACCCAGCATTTT.

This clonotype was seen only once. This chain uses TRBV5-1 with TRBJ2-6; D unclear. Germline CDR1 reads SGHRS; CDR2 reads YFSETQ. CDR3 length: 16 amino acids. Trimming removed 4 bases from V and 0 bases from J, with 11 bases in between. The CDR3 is CASSLMSPSGANVLTF. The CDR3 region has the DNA TGCGCCAGCAGCCTAATGAGCCCCTCTGGGGCCAACGTCCTGACTTTC.

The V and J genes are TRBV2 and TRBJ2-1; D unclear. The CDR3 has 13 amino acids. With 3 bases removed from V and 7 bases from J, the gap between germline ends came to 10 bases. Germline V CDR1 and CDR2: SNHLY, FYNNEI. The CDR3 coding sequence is TGTGCCAGCAGTGATAGGTCTCCAAATGAGCAGTTCTTC. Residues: CASSDRSPNEQFF.

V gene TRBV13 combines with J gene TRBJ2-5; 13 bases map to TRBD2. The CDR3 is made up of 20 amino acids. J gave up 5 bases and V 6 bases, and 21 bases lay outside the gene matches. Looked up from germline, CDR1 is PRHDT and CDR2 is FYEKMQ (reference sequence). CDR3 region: CASSFSGTSGIGGTGETQYF. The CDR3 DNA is TGTGCCAGCAGTTTCTCCGGGACTAGCGGGATTGGAGGAACCGGCGAGACCCAGTACTTC.

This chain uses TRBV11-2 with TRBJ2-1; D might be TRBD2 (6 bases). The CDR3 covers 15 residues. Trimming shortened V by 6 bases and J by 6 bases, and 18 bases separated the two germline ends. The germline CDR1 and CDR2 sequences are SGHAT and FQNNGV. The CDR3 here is CASRRGGVNSNEQFF. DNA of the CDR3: TGTGCCAGCAGGCGAGGAGGGGTGAATAGCAATGAGCAGTTCTTC.

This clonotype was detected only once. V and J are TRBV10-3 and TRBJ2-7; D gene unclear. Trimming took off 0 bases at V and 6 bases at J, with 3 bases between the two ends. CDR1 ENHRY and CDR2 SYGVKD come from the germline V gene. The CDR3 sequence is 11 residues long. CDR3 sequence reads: CAISESGEQYF. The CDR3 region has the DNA TGTGCCATCAGTGAGTCGGGCGAGCAGTACTTC.

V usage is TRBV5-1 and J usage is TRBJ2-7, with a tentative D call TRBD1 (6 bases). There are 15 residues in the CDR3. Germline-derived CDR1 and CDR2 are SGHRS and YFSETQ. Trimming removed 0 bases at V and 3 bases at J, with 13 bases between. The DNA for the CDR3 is TGCGCCAGCAGCTTGGCCGATAGGGGGATCTACGAGCAGTACTTC. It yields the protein CASSLADRGIYEQYF.

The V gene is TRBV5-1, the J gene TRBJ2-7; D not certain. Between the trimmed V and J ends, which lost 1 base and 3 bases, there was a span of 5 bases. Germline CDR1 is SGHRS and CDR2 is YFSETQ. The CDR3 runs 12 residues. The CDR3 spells CASSLYGYEQYF. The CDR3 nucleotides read TGCGCCAGCAGCTTGTATGGCTACGAGCAGTACTTC.

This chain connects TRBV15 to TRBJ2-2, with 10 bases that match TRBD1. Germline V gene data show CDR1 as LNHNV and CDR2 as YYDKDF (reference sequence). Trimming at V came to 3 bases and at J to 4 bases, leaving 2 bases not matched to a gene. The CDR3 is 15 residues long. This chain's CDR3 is CATSSDRGLTGELFF. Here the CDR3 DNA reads TGTGCCACCAGCAGTGACAGGGGGCTCACCGGGGAGCTGTTTTTT.

DNA for the CDR3: TGCAGTGCTAGAGGACTGCTCACAGGTAACACTGAAGCTTTCTTT. Its protein is CSARGLLTGNTEAFF. This chain uses TRBV20-1 with TRBJ1-1; perhaps TRBD1 as D (5 bases). The V end lost 1 base, the J end lost 2 bases, and 14 bases lay between the germline ends. CDR3 length: 15 residues. Looked up from germline, CDR1 is DFQATT and CDR2 is SNEGSKA (reference sequence).

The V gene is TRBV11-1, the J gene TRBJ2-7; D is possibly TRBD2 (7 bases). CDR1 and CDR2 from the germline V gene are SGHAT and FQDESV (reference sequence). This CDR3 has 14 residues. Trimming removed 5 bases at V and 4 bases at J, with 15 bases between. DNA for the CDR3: TGTGCCAGCAGCGCGGGGGCTTCTGCTTACGAGCAGTACTTC. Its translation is CASSAGASAYEQYF. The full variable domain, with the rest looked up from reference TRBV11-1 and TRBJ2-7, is EAEVAQSPRYKITEKSQAVAFWCDPISGHATLYWYRQILGQGPELLVQFQDESVVDDSQLPKDRFSAERLKGVDSTLKIQPAELGDSAMYLCASSAGASAYEQYFGPGTRLTVT.

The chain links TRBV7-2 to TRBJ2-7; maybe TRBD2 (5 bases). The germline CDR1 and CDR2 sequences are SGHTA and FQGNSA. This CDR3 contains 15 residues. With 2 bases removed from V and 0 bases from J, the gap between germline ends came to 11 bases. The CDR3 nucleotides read TGTGCCAGCAGCTTAAATAGCGAGAGCTCCTACGAGCAGTACTTC. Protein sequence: CASSLNSESSYEQYF.

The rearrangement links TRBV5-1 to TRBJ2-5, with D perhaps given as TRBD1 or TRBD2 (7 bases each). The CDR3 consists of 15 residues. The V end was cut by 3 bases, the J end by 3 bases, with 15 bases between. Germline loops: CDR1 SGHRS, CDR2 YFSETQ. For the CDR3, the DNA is TGCGCCAGCAGCTGGGGAGGGGGCCGAGAAGAGACCCAGTACTTC. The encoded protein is CASSWGGGREETQYF.

CDR3 bases: TGTGCCAGCAGCTGGGACACCGTCTCTGGGGCCAACGTCCTGACTTTC. Residues: CASSWDTVSGANVLTF. The chain joins TRBV7-9 to TRBJ2-6; D might be TRBD1 (6 bases). Germline values: CDR1 SEHNR, CDR2 FQNEAQ (reference sequence). Trimming removed 4 bases from V and 0 bases from J, with 10 bases in between. The CDR3 covers 16 residues.

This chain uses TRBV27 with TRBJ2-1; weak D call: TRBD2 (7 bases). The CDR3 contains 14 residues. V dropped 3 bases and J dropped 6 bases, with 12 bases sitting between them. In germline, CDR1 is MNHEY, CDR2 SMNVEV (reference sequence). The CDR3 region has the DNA TGTGCCAGCAGTTTCCAGGGGAGGGGCAATGAGCAGTTCTTC. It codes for CASSFQGRGNEQFF.

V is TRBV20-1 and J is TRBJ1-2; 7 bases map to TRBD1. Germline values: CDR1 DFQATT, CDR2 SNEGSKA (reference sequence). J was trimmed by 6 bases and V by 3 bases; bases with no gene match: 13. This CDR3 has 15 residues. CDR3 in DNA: TGCAGTGCTAGCATCGGGACAGACCCTACCCATGGCTACACCTTC. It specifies CSASIGTDPTHGYTF.

The DNA for the CDR3 is TGTGCCAGCAGCTCAGCCGGGACAGCGAGAGAGCAGTACTTC. Its translation: CASSSAGTAREQYF. V gene TRBV5-6 combines with J gene TRBJ2-7; TRBD1 agrees at 7 bases. Germline lookup yields CDR1 SGHDT and CDR2 YYEEEE. V lost 3 bases to trimming and J lost 7 bases; unmatched junction nucleotides: 10. The CDR3 runs 14 residues.

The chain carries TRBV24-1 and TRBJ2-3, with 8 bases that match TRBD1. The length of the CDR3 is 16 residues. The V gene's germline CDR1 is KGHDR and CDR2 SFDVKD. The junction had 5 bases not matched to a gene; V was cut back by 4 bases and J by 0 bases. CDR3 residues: CATSDAGGWSTDTQYF. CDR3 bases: TGTGCCACCAGTGACGCAGGGGGCTGGAGCACAGATACGCAGTATTTT.

The CDR3 DNA sequence: TGCGCCAGCACCTCGGGCGATGTGGGCAATCAGCCCCAGCATTTT. Residues: CASTSGDVGNQPQHF. The chain employs TRBV4-1 and TRBJ1-5; D remains ambiguous. The V gene's germline CDR1 is MGHRA and CDR2 YSYEKL. This CDR3 is built from 15 residues. Trimming pared 7 bases from V and 2 bases from J, leaving 15 bases between.

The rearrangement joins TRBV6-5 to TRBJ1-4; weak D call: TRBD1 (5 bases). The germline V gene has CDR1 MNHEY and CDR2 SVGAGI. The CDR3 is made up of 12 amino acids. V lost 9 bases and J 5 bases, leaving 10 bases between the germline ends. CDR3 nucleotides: TGTGCCAGTCAGGGAGAAAATGAAAAACTGTTTTTT. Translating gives CASQGENEKLFF.

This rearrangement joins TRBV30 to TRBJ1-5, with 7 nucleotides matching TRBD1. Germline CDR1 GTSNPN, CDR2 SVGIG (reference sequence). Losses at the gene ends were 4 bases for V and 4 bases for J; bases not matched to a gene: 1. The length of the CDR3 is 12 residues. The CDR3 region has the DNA TGTGCCTGGAAGGGGGCGAATCAGCCCCAGCATTTT. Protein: CAWKGANQPQHF.

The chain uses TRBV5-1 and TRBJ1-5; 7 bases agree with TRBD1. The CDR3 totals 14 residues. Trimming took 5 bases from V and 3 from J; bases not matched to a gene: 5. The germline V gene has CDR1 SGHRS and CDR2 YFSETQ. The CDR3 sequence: CASSMTGLNQPQHF. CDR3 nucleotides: TGCGCCAGCAGTATGACAGGGCTCAATCAGCCCCAGCATTTT. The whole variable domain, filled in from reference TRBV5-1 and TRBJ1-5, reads KAGVTQTPRYLIKTRGQQVTLSCSPISGHRSVSWYQQTPGQGLQFLFEYFSETQRNKGNFPGRFSGRQFSNSRSEMNVSTLELGDSALYLCASSMTGLNQPQHFGDGTRLSIL.

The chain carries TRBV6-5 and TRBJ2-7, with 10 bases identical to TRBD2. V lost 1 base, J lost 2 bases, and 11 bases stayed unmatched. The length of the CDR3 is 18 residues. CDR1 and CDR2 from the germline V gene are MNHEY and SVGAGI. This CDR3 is CASSYLSSGLAAPYEQYF. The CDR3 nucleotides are TGTGCCAGCAGTTACTTGTCGTCCGGACTAGCGGCACCCTACGAGCAGTACTTC.

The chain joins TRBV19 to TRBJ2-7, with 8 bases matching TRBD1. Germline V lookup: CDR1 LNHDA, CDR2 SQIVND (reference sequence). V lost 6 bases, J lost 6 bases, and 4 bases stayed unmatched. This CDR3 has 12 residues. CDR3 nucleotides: TGTGCCAGTAGCAGGGGGCTCGGCGAGCAGTACTTC. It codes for CASSRGLGEQYF. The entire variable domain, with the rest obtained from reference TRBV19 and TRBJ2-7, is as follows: DGGITQSPKYLFRKEGQNVTLSCEQNLNHDAMYWYRQDPGQGLRLIYYSQIVNDFQKGDIAEGYSVSREKKESFPLTVTSAQKNPTAFYLCASSRGLGEQYFGPGTRLTVT.

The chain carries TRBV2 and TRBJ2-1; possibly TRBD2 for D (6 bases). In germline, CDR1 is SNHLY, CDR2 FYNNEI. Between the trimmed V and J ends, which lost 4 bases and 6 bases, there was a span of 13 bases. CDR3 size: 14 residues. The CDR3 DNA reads TGTGCCAGCAGTGCCTCCGACGGGGGCAATGAGCAGTTCTTC. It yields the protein CASSASDGGNEQFF.